One sample yielded the 20 T cell receptor beta chains listed below, sequenced in a study of early T cells in non-severe SARS-CoV-2 infection. TCRdb redid the calling of the 5' RACE reads with MiXCR, one entry per CDR3 protein. This sample has some 40,000 distinct CDR3 sequences, with around 3.9% found just once. The source material was whole blood. These receptors all stem from an adult who was a healthcare worker with PCR-confirmed SARS-CoV-2 infection or an uninfected control (not recorded which).

The chain joins TRBV3-1 to TRBJ1-3; D is unclear. The CDR3 totals 16 residues. The V end lost 4 bases, the J end lost 0 bases, and 13 bases lay between the germline ends. Germline CDR1 and CDR2: LGHDT and YNNKEL (reference sequence). The CDR3 DNA follows: TGTGCCAGCAGCCCCCCGGACTCATACTCTGGAAACACCATATATTTT. This sequence encodes CASSPPDSYSGNTIYF.

Many counts were recorded for this clonotype. This sequence joins TRBV18 and TRBJ2-7; D is undetermined. Between the trimmed V and J ends, which lost 3 bases and 4 bases, there was a span of 7 bases. CDR1 is KGHSH, CDR2 LQKENI, per germline. This CDR3 region has 12 residues. The CDR3 here is CASSPTEYEQYF. CDR3 nucleotides: TGTGCCAGCTCACCCACAGAGTACGAGCAGTACTTC.

This clonotype has ten or more counts. This chain joins TRBV7-9 and TRBJ2-7; 7 bases align to TRBD1. The CDR3 length is 13 residues. Germline V gives CDR1 SEHNR, CDR2 FQNEAQ (reference sequence). V lost 7 bases to trimming and J lost 3 bases; unmatched junction nucleotides: 6. CDR3 bases: TGTGCCAGCAACCGGGACAGCCTCTACGAGCAGTACTTC. Translating gives CASNRDSLYEQYF.

This clonotype has at least ten counts. The CDR3 region is CAFGTSGSPTDTQYF. The DNA of the CDR3 is TGTGCCTTTGGGACTAGCGGGAGTCCGACAGATACGCAGTATTTT. This chain joins TRBV30 and TRBJ2-3; 14 bases agree with TRBD2. CDR1 GTSNPN and CDR2 SVGIG come from the germline V gene (reference sequence). J lost 3 bases, V lost 7 bases, and 6 bases had no gene match. The CDR3 runs 15 residues.

At least ten counts were recorded for this clonotype. A junction boundary mismatches the germline segment, possibly from a read error. This chain connects TRBV12-3 or TRBV12-4 to TRBJ2-1; unclear D gene. The length of the CDR3 is 13 residues. CDR3 region: CASNLNSYNEQFF. DNA for the CDR3: TGTGCCAGCAATTTAAATTCCTACAATGAGCAGTTCTTC.

A few counts support this clonotype. This chain joins TRBV7-9 and TRBJ2-3; D gene ambiguous. CDR1 and CDR2 from the germline V gene are SEHNR and FQNEAQ (reference sequence). The CDR3 sequence is 15 residues long. Between the trimmed V and J ends, which lost 1 base and 1 base, there was a span of 9 bases. CDR3 in amino acids: CASSLVLSGTDTQYF. The CDR3 DNA reads as TGTGCCAGCAGCTTAGTTCTGTCCGGCACAGATACGCAGTATTTT.

In this sample, this clonotype turned up many times. The chain carries TRBV20-1 and TRBJ2-1; perhaps D is TRBD1 or TRBD2 (5 bases each). Germline CDR1 DFQATT, CDR2 SNEGSKA (reference sequence). CDR3 length: 14 amino acids. CDR3 nucleotide sequence: TGCAGGGCACCCCCTGGGGGCTCCTACAATGAGCAGTTCTTC. Translating gives CRAPPGGSYNEQFF.

A few counts support this clonotype. V is TRBV19 and J is TRBJ2-4; the match to TRBD2 covers 10 bases. Per the germline V gene, CDR1 is LNHDA and CDR2 is SQIVND (reference sequence). Germline trimming cut 6 bases from V and 3 bases from J; bases unmatched to any gene: 2. CDR3 length equals 14 residues. CDR3 sequence: CASSPSGSKNIQYF. The CDR3 region has the DNA TGTGCCAGTAGCCCTAGCGGGAGCAAAAACATTCAGTACTTC.

This clonotype was observed at least ten times. The chain is built from TRBV7-8 and TRBJ2-3, with 12 bases fitting TRBD2. Trimming took 3 bases from V and 1 from J; bases not matched to a gene: 8. Looked up from germline, CDR1 is SGHVS and CDR2 is FQNEAQ. This CDR3 is built from 18 residues. CDR3 coding DNA: TGTGCCAGCAGCTTGCGTCTAGCGGGAGGGGGAGGCACAGATACGCAGTATTTT. Protein product: CASSLRLAGGGGTDTQYF.

The table lists this clonotype with a few counts. The V gene is TRBV27, the J gene TRBJ2-1; D perhaps matches TRBD2 (6 bases). The CDR3 totals 15 residues. V lost 5 bases to trimming and J lost 6 bases, with 17 bases between them. Per the germline V gene, CDR1 is MNHEY and CDR2 is SMNVEV (reference sequence). The chain's CDR3 is CASSRPGTASNEQFF. DNA for the CDR3: TGTGCCAGCAGTAGACCCGGGACTGCAAGCAATGAGCAGTTCTTC.

V usage is TRBV6-2 or TRBV6-3 and J usage is TRBJ2-4, with a tentative D call TRBD1 (5 bases). With 0 bases removed from V and 8 bases from J, the gap between germline ends came to 29 bases. The CDR3 length is 20 residues. In germline, CDR1 is MNHEY, CDR2 SVGEGT. The CDR3 nucleotides read TGTGCCAGCAGTTACTCGAAAAGAAGGGGAATCCAAAGCTCCAGGGACATTCAGTACTTC. It yields the protein CASSYSKRRGIQSSRDIQYF.

This clonotype was counted many times. The V gene is TRBV6-2 or TRBV6-3, the J gene TRBJ2-1; 8 nucleotides align to TRBD2. Germline CDR1 reads MNHEY; CDR2 reads SVGEGT. CDR3 length equals 20 residues. The V segment lost 4 bases and the J segment 0 bases; nucleotides outside the gene matches: 17. The CDR3 reads CASSFGADASGFSSYNEQFF. In DNA, the CDR3 is TGTGCCAGCAGTTTTGGGGCCGACGCTAGCGGGTTTAGCTCCTACAATGAGCAGTTCTTC.

This clonotype has ten or more counts. This chain joins TRBV5-5 and TRBJ2-1; D may be TRBD1 (5 bases). The CDR3 has 18 residues. The germline V gene encodes CDR1 SGHKS and CDR2 YYEKEE (reference sequence). V was shortened by 2 bases and J by 0 bases, with 18 bases between the two germline ends. Here the CDR3 reads CASSFRLGAESSYNEQFF. The CDR3 DNA follows: TGTGCCAGCAGCTTTCGTTTAGGGGCCGAAAGCTCCTACAATGAGCAGTTCTTC.

This clonotype was observed at least ten times. V is TRBV27 and J is TRBJ1-6; D gene unclear. Between the trimmed V and J ends, which lost 5 bases and 10 bases, there was a span of 9 bases. CDR1 is MNHEY and CDR2 is SMNVEV in the germline V gene (reference sequence). CDR3 size: 12 residues. The CDR3 coding sequence is TGTGCCAGCAGTACCGGGATCTCACCCCTCCACTTT. This gives the protein CASSTGISPLHF.

In this sample, this clonotype turned up many times. The chain is built from TRBV11-3 and TRBJ2-1; D remains unclear. This CDR3 has 15 amino acids. V shed 3 bases and J shed 2 bases, with 11 bases lying between them. CDR1 SGHNT and CDR2 YENEEA come from the germline V gene. Here the CDR3 DNA reads TGTGCCAGCAGCTTCTCCGCCCTTCCCTACAATGAGCAGTTCTTC. Translated, it gives CASSFSALPYNEQFF.

This clonotype has ten or more counts. The chain recombines TRBV28 with TRBJ1-1; D is undetermined. The V gene's germline CDR1 is MDHEN and CDR2 SYDVKM. Trimming left V 2 bases short and J 10 bases short, with 11 bases between. The CDR3 has 12 residues. The CDR3 loop is CASSLLASTAFF. DNA of the CDR3: TGTGCCAGCAGTTTACTCGCCTCGACAGCTTTCTTT.

This rearrangement joins TRBV28 to TRBJ2-7, with 7 bases aligning to TRBD2. Germline V gene sequence: CDR1 MDHEN, CDR2 SYDVKM. This CDR3 region has 13 residues. The J segment lost 5 bases and the V segment lost 3 bases, leaving 4 bases of the junction unmatched. CDR3 DNA sequence: TGTGCCAGCAGTTTTCGGCTAGCGGACGAGCAGTACTTC. This gives the protein CASSFRLADEQYF.

This clonotype was found many times. The V and J genes are TRBV6-6 and TRBJ1-5; a weak D match, TRBD1 (6 bases). Germline V gives CDR1 MNHNY, CDR2 SVGAGI (reference sequence). V lost 5 bases to trimming and J lost 7 bases, with 9 bases between them. This CDR3 is built from 12 residues. As DNA, the CDR3 is TGTGCCAGCAGTCGGGACAAACAGCCCCAGCATTTT. Protein sequence: CASSRDKQPQHF.

This clonotype has ten or more counts. The V call is TRBV6-2 or TRBV6-3, the J call TRBJ1-5; 9 nucleotides align to TRBD1. Trimming at V came to 6 bases and at J to 6 bases, leaving 6 bases not matched to a gene. The CDR3 has 14 amino acids. CDR1 and CDR2 from the germline V gene are MNHEY and SVGEGT. The CDR3: CASSITGGPQPQHF. Written as DNA, the CDR3 is TGTGCCAGCAGCATCACAGGGGGCCCTCAGCCCCAGCATTTT.

This clonotype has at least ten counts. The V call is TRBV20-1, the J call TRBJ2-3; 11 positions match TRBD2. The CDR3 consists of 15 residues. Trimming removed 2 bases from V and 2 bases from J; junction bases left unmatched: 3. Germline V gene data show CDR1 as DFQATT and CDR2 as SNEGSKA (reference sequence). For the CDR3, the DNA is TGCAGTGCTAGACAACTAGCGGGGGTCACAGATACGCAGTATTTT. It is translated as CSARQLAGVTDTQYF.